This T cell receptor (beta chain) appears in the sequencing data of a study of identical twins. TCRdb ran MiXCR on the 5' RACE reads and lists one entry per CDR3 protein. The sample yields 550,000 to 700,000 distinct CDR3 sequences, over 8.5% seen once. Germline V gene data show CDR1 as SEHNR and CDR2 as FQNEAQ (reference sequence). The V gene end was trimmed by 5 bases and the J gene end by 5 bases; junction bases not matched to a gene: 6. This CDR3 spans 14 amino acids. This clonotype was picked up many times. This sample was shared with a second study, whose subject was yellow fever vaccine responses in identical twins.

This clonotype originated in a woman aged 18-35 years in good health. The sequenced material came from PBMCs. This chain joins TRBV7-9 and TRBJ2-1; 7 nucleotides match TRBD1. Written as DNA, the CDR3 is TGTGCCAGCAGCGCCCGGGACAGAGACAATGAGCAGTTCTTC. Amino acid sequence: CASSARDRDNEQFF.